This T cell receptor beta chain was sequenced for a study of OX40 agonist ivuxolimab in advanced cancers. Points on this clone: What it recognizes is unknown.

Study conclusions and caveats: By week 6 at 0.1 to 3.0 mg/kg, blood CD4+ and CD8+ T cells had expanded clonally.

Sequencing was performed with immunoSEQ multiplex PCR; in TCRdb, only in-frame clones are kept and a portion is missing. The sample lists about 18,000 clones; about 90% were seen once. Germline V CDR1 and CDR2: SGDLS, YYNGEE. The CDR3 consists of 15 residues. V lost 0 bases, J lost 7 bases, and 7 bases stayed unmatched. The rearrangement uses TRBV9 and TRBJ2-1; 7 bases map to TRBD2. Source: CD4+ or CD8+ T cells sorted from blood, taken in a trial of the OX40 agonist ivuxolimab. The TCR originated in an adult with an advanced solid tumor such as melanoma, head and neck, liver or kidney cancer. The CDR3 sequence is CASSVGGRGGNEQFF. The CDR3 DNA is TGTGCCAGCAGCGTAGGCGGGAGAGGTGGGAATGAGCAGTTCTTC.